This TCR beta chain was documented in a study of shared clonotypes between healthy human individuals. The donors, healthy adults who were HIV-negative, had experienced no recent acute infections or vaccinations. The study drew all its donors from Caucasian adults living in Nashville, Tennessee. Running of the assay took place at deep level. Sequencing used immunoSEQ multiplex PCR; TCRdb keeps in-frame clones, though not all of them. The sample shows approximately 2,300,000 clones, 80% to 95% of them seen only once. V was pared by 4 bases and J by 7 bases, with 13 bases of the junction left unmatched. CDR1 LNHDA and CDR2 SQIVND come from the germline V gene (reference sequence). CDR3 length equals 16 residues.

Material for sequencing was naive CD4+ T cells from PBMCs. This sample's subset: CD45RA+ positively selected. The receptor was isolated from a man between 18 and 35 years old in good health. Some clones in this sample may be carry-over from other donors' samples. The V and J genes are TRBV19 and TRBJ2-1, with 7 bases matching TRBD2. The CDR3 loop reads CASSNSGGGVPNEQFF. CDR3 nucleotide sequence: TGTGCCAGTAGTAATTCTGGTGGGGGGGTTCCGAATGAGCAGTTCTTC.